One and the same sample provided the 13 T cell receptor beta chains below, sequenced in a study of T cell repertoires in cytomegalovirus infection. Each CDR3 protein is one row after TCRdb ran MiXCR on the reads. Among some 350,000 distinct CDR3 sequences listed, roughly 29% were seen once. Their cognate antigens are unknown. Source: cultured PBMCs, taken from culture after CMV antigen stimulation. The receptors originated from a human donor in good health (CMV status not recorded). Some clones in this sample may be carry-over from other donors' samples.

This clonotype was picked up many times. The chain employs TRBV6-1 and TRBJ1-1, with D uncertain. CDR3 length: 11 residues. Germline assignment: CDR1 MNHNS and CDR2 SASEGT. Trimming removed 7 bases from V and 3 bases from J, with 6 bases in between. The CDR3 spells CASNIYTEAFF. The CDR3 region has the DNA TGTGCCAGCAATATTTACACTGAAGCTTTCTTT.

This chain connects TRBV19 to TRBJ1-1; D might be TRBD1 (6 bases). V shed 3 bases and J shed 8 bases, with 10 bases lying between them. This CDR3 has 12 residues. Germline assignment: CDR1 LNHDA and CDR2 SQIVND (reference sequence). CDR3 region: CASSIGQGEAFF. The DNA of the CDR3 is TGTGCCAGTAGTATCGGGCAGGGGGAAGCTTTCTTT.

This chain uses TRBV11-2 with TRBJ1-1; 7 bases line up with TRBD1. Germline CDR1 reads SGHAT; CDR2 reads FQNNGV. The CDR3 spans 16 residues. With 4 bases clipped from V and 4 bases from J, the junction kept 12 bases outside the gene matches. The CDR3 is CASSSSRRQGGTEAFF. The CDR3 nucleotides read TGTGCCAGCAGCTCCTCGAGAAGGCAGGGGGGCACTGAAGCTTTCTTT.

There are many counts of this clonotype. J is TRBJ2-1 and V is TRBV7-2, with D possibly TRBD2 on 5 matching bases. The ends were cut back, 5 bases at V and 7 bases at J, with 15 bases in the middle. CDR3 length equals 14 residues. Germline CDR1 SGHTA, CDR2 FQGNSA. The CDR3 DNA sequence: TGTGCCAGCAGCCCTCTAACGACTACGAATGAGCAGTTCTTC. Protein sequence: CASSPLTTTNEQFF. Combining the CDR3 with reference TRBV7-2 and TRBJ2-1 gives the whole variable domain GAGVSQSPSNKVTEKGKDVELRCDPISGHTALYWYRQSLGQGLEFLIYFQGNSAPDKSGLPSDRFSAERTGGSVSTLTIQRTQQEDSAVYLCASSPLTTTNEQFFGPGTRLTVL.

The chain recombines TRBV20-1 with TRBJ1-2; 7 nucleotides align to TRBD1. The CDR3 has 14 amino acids. Germline CDR1 reads DFQATT; CDR2 reads SNEGSKA (reference sequence). J was trimmed by 3 bases and V by 0 bases; bases with no gene match: 4. The CDR3 nucleotides read TGCAGTGCTAGAGATTCAGGGGGTGACTATGGCTACACCTTC. Amino acids: CSARDSGGDYGYTF.

This clonotype was counted ten times or more. The rearrangement links TRBV7-2 to TRBJ1-1, with 7 bases matching TRBD1. After removal of 4 bases from V and 3 bases from J, the junction contained 5 bases not matched to a gene. The germline CDR1 and CDR2 sequences are SGHTA and FQGNSA. The CDR3 has 14 amino acids. The CDR3 bases are TGTGCCAGCAGCTCGTCAGGGGGGTACACTGAAGCTTTCTTT. Its translation: CASSSSGGYTEAFF. The whole variable domain, filled in from reference TRBV7-2 and TRBJ1-1, reads GAGVSQSPSNKVTEKGKDVELRCDPISGHTALYWYRQSLGQGLEFLIYFQGNSAPDKSGLPSDRFSAERTGGSVSTLTIQRTQQEDSAVYLCASSSSGGYTEAFFGQGTRLTVV.

This chain links TRBV27 with TRBJ1-1; D perhaps matches TRBD1 (6 bases). Trimming cost V 5 bases and J 9 bases, with 13 bases left between them. The CDR3 runs to 12 residues. CDR1 is MNHEY and CDR2 is SMNVEV in the germline V gene (reference sequence). CDR3 sequence reads: CASSPGTRKAFF. The CDR3, as DNA: TGTGCCAGCAGTCCAGGGACACGGAAAGCTTTCTTT.

This sequence joins TRBV9 and TRBJ2-7; 9 bases are shared with TRBD2. This CDR3 is built from 16 residues. V shed 1 base and J 2 bases; nucleotides not matched to a gene: 7. Germline lookup yields CDR1 SGDLS and CDR2 YYNGEE. CDR3 in amino acids: CASSVSPSGATYEQYF. The CDR3 region has the DNA TGTGCCAGCAGCGTATCCCCTAGCGGGGCGACCTACGAGCAGTACTTC.

The chain employs TRBV15 and TRBJ2-7; 10 bases match TRBD2. CDR1 and CDR2 (germline): LNHNV, YYDKDF (reference sequence). This CDR3 is built from 16 residues. J gave up 4 bases and V 0 bases, and 6 bases lay outside the gene matches. Written as DNA, the CDR3 is TGTGCCACCAGCAGAGATCTAGCGGGGGCTATTTACGAGCAGTACTTC. Translation gives CATSRDLAGAIYEQYF.

The rearrangement joins TRBV6-5 to TRBJ2-3; D uncertain. V was cut by 4 bases and J by 7 bases, with 6 bases left in between. This CDR3 contains 11 residues. Germline V gene lookup returns CDR1 MNHEY and CDR2 SVGAGI. CDR3 residues: CASSFEHTQYF. CDR3 DNA: TGTGCCAGCAGTTTTGAACATACGCAGTATTTT.

This clonotype was picked up a small number of times. This chain connects TRBV7-9 to TRBJ1-6; D unresolved. Trimming took 4 bases from V and 4 from J, leaving 14 bases between them. From germline, CDR1 is SEHNR and CDR2 FQNEAQ (reference sequence). CDR3 length equals 16 residues. The CDR3 nucleotides are TGTGCCAGCAGCTCCGACCCTCCCTGGTATAATTCACCCCTCCACTTT. This sequence encodes CASSSDPPWYNSPLHF.

This clonotype was seen a few times. The chain uses TRBV7-2 and TRBJ1-1; the match to TRBD1 covers 8 bases. The CDR3 extends over 16 amino acids. CDR1 is SGHTA, CDR2 FQGNSA, per germline. The junction had 12 bases not matched to a gene; V was cut back by 5 bases and J by 4 bases. CDR3 loop: CASSPQGVGDLTEAFF. CDR3 DNA: TGTGCCAGCAGCCCACAGGGGGTAGGCGACCTCACTGAAGCTTTCTTT.

Concerning this clonotype itself: A much bigger clone sits one base away, suggesting this may be a read error. Without the conserved terminal phenylalanine or tryptophan, this CDR3 likely stems from a read error. The CDR3 region has the DNA TGCAGCGTTCCCGGACAGATAACCAATGAGCAGTTCTAC. Its translation: CSVPGQITNEQFY. The rearrangement joins TRBV29-1 to TRBJ2-1; D perhaps matches TRBD1 (6 bases). Trimming shortened V by 5 bases and J by 6 bases, and 14 bases separated the two germline ends. The CDR3 contains 13 residues. Germline CDR1 SQVTM, CDR2 ANQGSEA.